This entry concerns a single T cell receptor beta chain. Its specificity is unknown. This sample is drawn from a study of cytomegalovirus exposure and HLA in healthy donors. Primers for the PCR totalled 60 Vbeta and 13 Jbeta. Clones were read by immunoSEQ multiplex PCR, and TCRdb kept only the in-frame ones, dropping some. The sample includes under 150,000 clones, about 80% seen only once; the top ten take under 3%. Study results and limitations: In an earlier analysis, productive rearrangement rates for most beta V segments clustered near 87% or 30%. A few chains linked to CMV were shown in vitro to be specific for CMV antigens. The dataset shows that most TCR sequences were rare, while some public TCRs occurred in many donors.

Sample: PBMCs. The clonotype originates from a young man in good health and CMV-seronegative.

CDR3 residues: CASSVAGRYEQYF. As DNA, the CDR3 is TGTGCCAGTAGCGTAGCGGGACGCTACGAGCAGTACTTC. The V call is TRBV27, the J call TRBJ2-7, with 8 bases aligning to TRBD2. The CDR3 is made up of 13 amino acids. The V and J ends lost 9 bases and 3 bases, in that order; junction bases with no gene match: 7. Germline assignment: CDR1 MNHEY and CDR2 SMNVEV (reference sequence).